This T cell receptor beta chain was profiled in a study of regulatory T cells in long-lasting Graves disease. Study-wide results and limits: TCR diversity was lower in persistent Graves' patients than in newly diagnosed ones. Accuracy may have been reduced by the small sample size.

The V gene lost 7 bases and the J gene lost 0 bases, with 7 bases spanning the gap. CDR3 length: 13 amino acids. This clonotype was detected many times. Its cognate antigen is unknown. Building the TCR beta libraries relied on iRepertoire HTBI primers, and CDR3 regions underwent Arm-PCR. TCRdb ran MiXCR on the multiplex PCR reads and lists one entry per CDR3 protein. Here the sample spans hundreds of thousands of distinct CDR3 sequences, 13% being singletons. Time point described: newly diagnosed GD, antithyroid drugs for less than 3 months. From RNA extracted from PBMCs, the TCR library was made. This sample also appeared in a second study, on T cells in Graves' hyperthyroidism and ophthalmopathy. That study reports: Among thyroid clonotypes expanded above 0.001, most also appeared in blood. The model identified upcoming ophthalmopathy a median about six months ahead of onset.

The sequenced sample was peripheral blood mononuclear cells (PBMCs), obtained at new diagnosis, from a patient treated with antithyroid drugs. The clonotype comes from a man aged 30-40 years with Graves disease. The rearrangement uses TRBV12-3 or TRBV12-4 and TRBJ2-1; D is ambiguous. CDR3 amino acids: CASKGSSYNEQFF. The CDR3 DNA reads TGTGCCAGCAAGGGTAGCTCCTACAATGAGCAGTTCTTC.